The 7 T cell receptor beta chains presented below share a single source sample, sequenced in a study of prognosis after radiotherapy for stage I lung cancer. Genomic DNA was subjected to two-round multiplex PCR for amplification of TCR beta CDR3. Specific primers for each TRBV and TRBJ gene were what first-round PCR used. TCRdb reanalysed the multiplex PCR reads using MiXCR and keeps one entry per CDR3 protein. The table records 13,000 to 15,000 distinct CDR3 sequences, 35% to 40% of them present only once. Here the sequenced sample was PBMCs, taken before or after stereotactic body radiation therapy (not recorded which). These receptors all stem from a donor over 45 with non-small cell lung cancer.

This clonotype showed up many times. The chain carries TRBV2 and TRBJ1-5; D unclear. Trimming took 3 bases from V and 2 from J, leaving 8 bases between them. Germline V gene sequence: CDR1 SNHLY, CDR2 FYNNEI. The CDR3 covers 14 residues. CDR3 in DNA: TGTGCCAGCAGTGAGGCGATAGGCAATCAGCCCCAGCATTTT. This gives the protein CASSEAIGNQPQHF. Looking up the rest from reference TRBV2 and TRBJ1-5 gives the full variable domain: EPEVTQTPSHQVTQMGQEVILRCVPISNHLYFYWYRQILGQKVEFLVSFYNNEISEKSEIFDDQFSVERPDGSNFTLKIRSTKLEDSAMYFCASSEAIGNQPQHFGDGTRLSIL.

About this clonotype: The junction shows a germline mismatch at one end, possibly a read error. The chain couples TRBV6-1 to TRBJ2-3; 7 nucleotides agree with TRBD1. CDR1 is MNHNS and CDR2 is SASEGT in the germline V gene. CDR3 size: 17 residues. The CDR3 region is CASSPDSGTASTDTQYF. As DNA, the CDR3 is TGTGCCAGCAGCCCCGACTCCGGGACAGCATCAACAGATACACAGTATTTT.

To note about this clonotype: A far larger clone lies a single base away; this is likely a read error. J is TRBJ2-1 and V is TRBV7-9; D not resolved. V dropped 4 bases and J dropped 12 bases, with 13 bases sitting between them. The CDR3 spans 12 residues. Germline CDR1 SEHNR, CDR2 FQNEAQ (reference sequence). The CDR3 region is CASSYAVDGQFF. The CDR3 DNA is TGTGCCAGCAGCTACGCGGTGGATGGGCAGTTCTTC.

This clonotype came up many times. V gene TRBV20-1 combines with J gene TRBJ1-3; D gene uncertain. The CDR3 extends over 14 amino acids. Germline assignment: CDR1 DFQATT and CDR2 SNEGSKA (reference sequence). The ends were cut back, 3 bases at V and 0 bases at J, with 9 bases in the middle. For the CDR3, the DNA is TGCAGTGCTAGTAGTTACGTCTCTGGAAACACCATATATTTT. This encodes CSASSYVSGNTIYF.

This rearrangement joins TRBV10-2 to TRBJ1-2; 7 nucleotides line up with TRBD1. V shed 4 bases and J 2 bases; nucleotides not matched to a gene: 7. From germline, CDR1 is WSHSY and CDR2 SAAADI. The CDR3 spans 15 residues. CDR3 bases: TGCGCCAGCAGTGTAGGGGGCAGGTACAACTATGGCTACACCTTC. Its protein is CASSVGGRYNYGYTF.

Remarks on this clonotype: This is likely an artifact of a read error, given a far larger clone one base away. The chain joins TRBV5-1 to TRBJ2-7; TRBD2 might be the D (7 bases). V lost 4 bases, J lost 7 bases, and 15 bases lay in between. CDR1 and CDR2 from the germline V gene are SGHRS and YFSETQ. The CDR3 loop spans 13 amino acids. The CDR3 nucleotides are TGCGCCAGCAGCCCAACTAGGGGGGGTGAGCAGTACTTC. This sequence encodes CASSPTRGGEQYF.

This clonotype was observed a few times. The V call is TRBV12-3 or TRBV12-4, the J call TRBJ2-3; 8 bases match TRBD2. Trimming at V came to 6 bases and at J to 2 bases, leaving 10 bases not matched to a gene. The CDR3 loop spans 16 amino acids. The CDR3 nucleotides read TGTGCCAGCAGGGGGACTAGTGGGTGGAACACAGATACGCAGTATTTT. This encodes CASRGTSGWNTDTQYF.